This TCR beta chain was profiled in a study of cytomegalovirus exposure and HLA in healthy donors. Across the study: Samples from HLA-typed donors yielded about 85 million unique TCRs in an early data release. Study-level findings and limits: Reported performance of the classifier showed diagnosis of cytomegalovirus status with high specificity and sensitivity. It has been reported that TCR beta sequences accurately predicted the HLA-A and HLA-B alleles of most subjects.

PCR amplification relied on 60 Vbeta primers (plus 13 Jbeta primers). In the original analysis: Among the unique TCR beta chains that a later analysis counted, about 81 million in all, roughly 9.9 million were shared. This table comes from immunoSEQ multiplex PCR, and its TCRdb copy is limited to in-frame clones, with some not included. Clone size and the V and J calls come from that table; the DNA yielded D and trimming. The profile covers over 150,000 clones, with 80% appearing a single time and around 1.3% taken by the ten largest. Comment on this clone: Its target is not known.

The sample comprised PBMCs. This receptor was taken from a woman aged 45-65 years in good health and CMV-seronegative.

The CDR3 loop is CASSWMAGYEQYF. The DNA of the CDR3 is TGTGCCAGCAGCTGGATGGCAGGGTACGAGCAGTACTTC. V usage is TRBV5-4 and J usage is TRBJ2-7; perhaps TRBD1 as D (5 bases). From germline, CDR1 is SGHNT and CDR2 YYREEE (reference sequence). The V end was cut by 3 bases, the J end by 4 bases, with 11 bases between. This CDR3 comprises 13 residues.